One sample yielded the 21 T cell receptor beta chains listed below, sequenced in a study of blood T cell repertoires in COVID-19. Produced via immunoSEQ multiplex PCR; TCRdb's table is partial and in-frame only. Among 95,000 to 150,000 clones listed, more than 80% were seen once. The sample consisted of peripheral blood. These receptors all stem from a man aged 35 to 55 with acute or convalescent COVID-19.

The gene calls are TRBV4-1 and TRBJ2-1, with 14 bases matching TRBD2. J gave up 8 bases and V 1 base, and 4 bases lay outside the gene matches. Germline CDR1 MGHRA, CDR2 YSYEKL. The CDR3 runs 16 residues. Here the CDR3 reads CASSQAGTSGRYEQFF. CDR3 DNA sequence: TGCGCCAGCAGCCAAGCCGGGACTAGCGGGAGATATGAGCAGTTCTTC.

This chain connects TRBV5-1 to TRBJ2-7; 10 nucleotides agree with TRBD1. The CDR3 is made up of 13 amino acids. Trimming at V came to 4 bases and at J to 9 bases, leaving 7 bases not matched to a gene. Germline V gives CDR1 SGHRS, CDR2 YFSETQ. CDR3: CASSPGQGGWQYF. The CDR3 DNA is TGCGCCAGCAGCCCCGGACAGGGGGGGTGGCAGTACTTC.

The rearrangement joins TRBV10-3 to TRBJ1-1; D gene ambiguous. The germline V gene has CDR1 ENHRY and CDR2 SYGVKD. V was clipped by 3 bases and J by 8 bases, with 16 bases between them. The CDR3 is made up of 14 amino acids. The CDR3 DNA reads as TGTGCCATCAGTGACCGGACCCGGGAGTCCGAAGCTTTCTTT. It encodes CAISDRTRESEAFF.

About this clone: The junction does not match germline at one end; this may be a read error. V gene TRBV30 combines with J gene TRBJ1-5; perhaps TRBD1 as D (6 bases). The V gene's germline CDR1 is GTSNPN and CDR2 SVGIG (reference sequence). The CDR3 runs 14 residues. CDR3 coding DNA: TGTGCCTGGAGTTACGGGACACAGAATCGGCCCCAGCATTTT. It codes for CAWSYGTQNRPQHF.

The rearrangement links TRBV5-5 to TRBJ2-5; a weak D match, TRBD2 (5 bases). This CDR3 region has 14 residues. Trimming stripped 7 bases from V and 5 bases from J, with 18 bases between. The V gene's germline CDR1 is SGHKS and CDR2 YYEKEE (reference sequence). DNA for the CDR3: TGTGCCAGCGACCGCGAGGGTTTTGTGGAGACCCAGTACTTC. Amino acids: CASDREGFVETQYF.

This rearrangement joins TRBV6-5 to TRBJ1-2; no clear D gene. Germline lookup yields CDR1 MNHEY and CDR2 SVGAGI. The CDR3 extends over 16 amino acids. V lost 0 bases and J lost 4, with 15 bases in between. The CDR3 here is CASSYSRAYTSYGYTF. The DNA for the CDR3 is TGTGCCAGCAGTTACTCGAGGGCTTACACAAGCTATGGCTACACCTTC.

The rearrangement uses TRBV28 and TRBJ2-1, with 11 bases identical to TRBD1. Germline CDR1 and CDR2: MDHEN and SYDVKM. V shed 3 bases and J 4 bases; nucleotides not matched to a gene: 11. CDR3 length equals 18 residues. CDR3 region: CASSLSWDRGFYYNEQFF. In DNA form, the CDR3 reads TGTGCCAGCAGTTTGAGTTGGGACAGGGGGTTTTATTACAATGAGCAGTTCTTC.

The J gene is TRBJ2-7, the V gene TRBV6-5; possibly TRBD1 for D (6 bases). Per germline, CDR1 MNHEY and CDR2 SVGAGI. The length of the CDR3 is 12 residues. V lost 7 bases to trimming and J lost 2 bases, with 9 bases between them. The CDR3 DNA is TGTGCCAGCACCCAGGGGCCCTACGAGCAGTACTTC. This gives the protein CASTQGPYEQYF.

This chain links TRBV6-1 with TRBJ2-5; 9 bases are a match to TRBD2. Trimming took 4 bases from V and 5 from J; bases not matched to a gene: 11. CDR1 is MNHNS, CDR2 SASEGT, per germline. The CDR3 runs to 16 residues. The CDR3 DNA follows: TGTGCCAGCAGTGTCAGGATTAGCGGGGGTCTGGAGACCCAGTACTTC. It is translated as CASSVRISGGLETQYF.

V gene TRBV29-1 combines with J gene TRBJ1-4; D is uncertain. V was trimmed by 2 bases and J by 5 bases, leaving 9 bases between them. The CDR3 spans 13 residues. Germline V gives CDR1 SQVTM, CDR2 ANQGSEA. Here the CDR3 reads CSVEWAGNEKLFF. CDR3 DNA sequence: TGCAGCGTTGAATGGGCGGGGAATGAAAAACTGTTTTTT.

The chain is built from TRBV19 and TRBJ1-6; 9 nucleotides align to TRBD1. Per the germline V gene, CDR1 is LNHDA and CDR2 is SQIVND (reference sequence). Trimming took 4 bases from V and 10 from J; bases not matched to a gene: 8. The CDR3 contains 15 residues. The CDR3 here is CASSTGQGVGSPLHF. As DNA, the CDR3 is TGTGCCAGTAGTACGGGACAGGGTGTAGGGTCACCCCTCCACTTT.

The J gene is TRBJ1-4, the V gene TRBV18; TRBD1 might be the D (5 bases). V lost 4 bases, J lost 0 bases, and 12 bases lay in between. This CDR3 comprises 16 residues. CDR1 and CDR2 from the germline V gene are KGHSH and LQKENI. The CDR3 bases are TGTGCCAGCTCACTTGCCAGGGTCTCAACTAATGAAAAACTGTTTTTT. Translated, it gives CASSLARVSTNEKLFF.

The chain is built from TRBV7-9 and TRBJ2-1; 7 nucleotides match TRBD2. J was trimmed by 1 base and V by 11 bases; bases with no gene match: 5. The CDR3 sequence is 13 residues long. Germline CDR1 and CDR2: SEHNR and FQNEAQ (reference sequence). In DNA, the CDR3 is TGTGCCGGTAGGGAGGGGTCCTACAATGAGCAGTTCTTC. Protein sequence: CAGREGSYNEQFF.

This chain joins TRBV3-1 (or the pseudogene TRBV3-2) and TRBJ1-6, with D perhaps TRBD1 (5 bases). Looked up from germline, CDR1 is LGHDT and CDR2 is YNNKEL (reference sequence). The CDR3 extends over 16 amino acids. V lost 1 base to trimming and J lost 10 bases, with 17 bases between them. CDR3 DNA: TGTGCCAGCAGCCAAGTGTCTCCTCTTGGACAATCACCCCTCCACTTT. Amino acids: CASSQVSPLGQSPLHF.

This clone occurred many times. The CDR3 sequence: CASSAGERNTEAFF. The DNA of the CDR3 is TGCGCCAGCAGCGCAGGGGAACGGAACACTGAAGCTTTCTTT. The rearrangement uses TRBV5-1 and TRBJ1-1; TRBD1 is a possible D gene (6 bases). Germline V CDR1 and CDR2: SGHRS, YFSETQ. The CDR3 runs 14 residues. The ends were cut back, 4 bases at V and 1 base at J, with 11 bases in the middle.

The chain has TRBV11-2 and TRBJ1-6, with D uncertain. V was pared by 0 bases and J by 0 bases, with 9 bases between. CDR1 and CDR2 (germline): SGHAT, FQNNGV. The CDR3 totals 17 residues. CDR3 in amino acids: CASSLDLASSYNSPLHF. The CDR3 DNA reads TGTGCCAGCAGCTTAGATCTGGCCAGCTCCTATAATTCACCCCTCCACTTT.

The V and J genes are TRBV3-1 (or the pseudogene TRBV3-2) and TRBJ1-2; weak D call: TRBD1 (6 bases). V lost 1 base, J lost 7 bases, and 22 bases lay in between. Germline CDR1 LGHDT, CDR2 YNNKEL (reference sequence). The CDR3 runs 17 residues. CDR3 sequence: CASSQGDTQGRGGGYTF. In nucleotides, the CDR3 is TGTGCCAGCAGCCAAGGGGACACACAGGGCCGAGGAGGTGGCTACACCTTC.

The V call is TRBV7-9, the J call TRBJ2-1, with TRBD1 matching 8 bases. The V and J ends lost 6 bases and 2 bases, in that order; junction bases with no gene match: 9. This CDR3 region has 16 residues. Germline CDR1 reads SEHNR; CDR2 reads FQNEAQ (reference sequence). The CDR3 sequence: CASSRWTGRTYNEQFF. CDR3 coding DNA: TGTGCCAGCAGTCGCTGGACAGGGCGTACCTACAATGAGCAGTTCTTC.

In this sample, this clone turned up a few times. J is TRBJ2-1 and V is TRBV12-5; D is perhaps TRBD2 (6 bases). This CDR3 contains 12 residues. Germline assignment: CDR1 LGHNT and CDR2 FRNRAP. V lost 2 bases, J lost 12 bases, and 11 bases lay in between. CDR3 residues: CASGLSLALQFF. The CDR3 DNA sequence: TGTGCTAGTGGTTTGTCACTAGCCTTGCAGTTCTTC.

This clone was observed a handful of times. The chain links TRBV5-6 to TRBJ1-6, with 7 positions matching TRBD1. This CDR3 region has 15 residues. Germline V gene data show CDR1 as SGHDT and CDR2 as YYEEEE. Trimming removed 0 bases from V and 8 bases from J; junction bases left unmatched: 5. The CDR3 DNA reads TGTGCCAGCAGCTTGGGGCAGGGGGAATATTCACCCCTCCACTTT. It is translated as CASSLGQGEYSPLHF.

J is TRBJ2-2 and V is TRBV7-8; 9 nucleotides match TRBD2. CDR3 length: 15 residues. Losses at the gene ends were 7 bases for V and 4 bases for J; bases not matched to a gene: 7. The germline gives CDR1 SGHVS, CDR2 FQNEAQ. CDR3 protein: CASTTGTSSTGELFF. CDR3 in DNA: TGTGCCAGCACCACCGGGACTAGCAGCACCGGGGAGCTGTTTTTT.